These T cell receptor beta chains were read from a single sample in a study of TIL therapy for anti-PD-1-resistant metastatic lung cancer. The protocol was immunoSEQ multiplex PCR, while the TCRdb copy is restricted to in-frame clones and leaves out a portion. The repertoire holds tens of thousands of clones, with around 86% as singletons. The sequenced sample was blood, obtained at baseline. These receptors were obtained from a person aged 25-80 years with non-small cell lung cancer. CDR3s include the opening cysteine and the closing phenylalanine or tryptophan. D genes are given only for firm matches. The size of a clone is reported for some rows only, either as once, few or many, or as a class for expanded clones.

clone_size j_call d_call v_call cdr3_aa cdr3_nt
. TRBJ2-1 . TRBV4-1 CASSQADRSSYNEQFF TGCGCCAGCAGCCAAGCCGACAGGAGCTCCTACAATGAGCAGTTCTTC
. TRBJ2-6 . TRBV4-1 CASSGPVGANVLTF TGCGCCAGCAGCGGCCCTGTGGGGGCCAACGTCCTGACTTTC
. TRBJ1-2 . TRBV7-3 CASSLGGYYGYTF TGTGCCAGCAGCTTAGGGGGCTACTATGGCTACACCTTC
. TRBJ2-3 . TRBV4-1 CASRDDSSTDTQYF TGCGCCAGCAGGGATGACAGTTCTACAGATACGCAGTATTTT
. TRBJ2-2 . TRBV9 CASSVGSGANTGELFF TGTGCCAGCAGCGTAGGGTCGGGGGCGAACACCGGGGAGCTGTTTTTT
once TRBJ2-6 TRBD2 TRBV5-1 CASRPGLAGVSGANVLTF TGCGCCAGCAGACCTGGACTAGCGGGAGTCTCTGGGGCCAACGTCCTGACTTTC
few TRBJ1-1 TRBD1 TRBV6-5 CASRGQGQGTEAFF TGTGCCAGCAGGGGACAGGGTCAAGGCACTGAAGCTTTCTTT
. TRBJ2-3 . TRBV10-3 CAIGLSGSDTQYF TGTGCCATCGGGCTTTCTGGTTCGGATACGCAGTATTTT
. TRBJ2-7 . TRBV5-1 CASSLVGSHEQYF TGCGCCAGCAGCTTGGTAGGGAGCCACGAGCAGTACTTC
few TRBJ1-2 . TRBV28 CASRGPGGDATF TGTGCCAGCAGAGGTCCTGGGGGCGATGCCACCTTC
. TRBJ2-7 TRBD2 TRBV29-1 CSTKSASGAQYF TGCAGCACAAAGTCGGCTAGCGGCGCGCAGTACTTC
. TRBJ2-1 . TRBV7-9 CASSSSADQFF TGTGCCAGCAGCTCTAGCGCAGACCAGTTCTTC
. TRBJ2-3 . TRBV6-6 CASSYSPHTDTQYF TGTGCCAGCAGTTACAGCCCCCACACAGATACGCAGTATTTT
few TRBJ2-7 . TRBV7-9 CASSPWEGTYYEQYF TGTGCCAGCAGCCCTTGGGAAGGGACGTACTACGAGCAGTACTTC
. TRBJ1-2 . TRBV6-5 CASRATGSNYGYTF TGTGCCAGCAGGGCGACGGGTTCTAACTATGGCTACACCTTC
once TRBJ1-2 TRBD1 TRBV6-5 CASRQTGANYGYTF TGTGCCAGCAGGCAGACAGGGGCTAACTATGGCTACACCTTC
once TRBJ2-4 . TRBV27 CASSLGGEGIQYF TGTGCCAGCAGTTTAGGGGGTGAGGGCATTCAGTACTTC
once TRBJ1-6 TRBD1 TRBV7-9 CASSLATGENSPLHF TGTGCCAGCAGCTTAGCGACAGGGGAGAATTCACCCCTCCACTTT
. TRBJ2-3 . TRBV25-1 CASTSTDTQYF TGTGCCAGCACCAGCACAGATACGCAGTATTTT
. TRBJ1-2 . TRBV7-8 CASSLEGLGQGDGYTF TGTGCCAGCAGCTTAGAGGGGTTGGGGCAGGGAGATGGCTACACCTTC
. TRBJ1-4 . TRBV27 CASSLWAQRPEKLFF TGTGCCAGCAGTTTATGGGCACAGAGGCCTGAAAAACTGTTTTTT
. TRBJ2-3 . TRBV30 CAWSVGGAQYF TGTGCCTGGAGTGTAGGGGGAGCGCAGTATTTT
. TRBJ2-5 TRBD1 TRBV28 CASQDSQGRETQYF TGTGCCAGCCAAGATTCACAGGGGCGGGAGACCCAGTACTTC
. TRBJ2-7 TRBD2 TRBV5-6 CASTWESGGASYEQYF TGTGCCAGCACCTGGGAAAGCGGGGGGGCGTCATACGAGCAGTACTTC
. TRBJ2-2 . TRBV6-5 CASSLSGVGELFF TGTGCCAGCAGTTTATCAGGGGTCGGGGAGCTGTTTTTT
. TRBJ2-7 TRBD1 TRBV6-5 CASRDTGGTSYEQYF TGTGCCAGCAGGGATACAGGGGGAACCTCCTACGAGCAGTACTTC
few TRBJ1-1 . TRBV4-2 CASSTAGSKDTEAFF TGTGCCAGCAGTACGGCGGGATCCAAGGACACTGAAGCTTTCTTT
. TRBJ2-3 . TRBV5-1 CASSPGGVTTDTQYF TGCGCCAGCAGTCCTGGTGGGGTCACCACAGATACGCAGTATTTT
. TRBJ1-4 . TRBV19 CASSIQGMAEKLFF TGTGCCAGTAGTATTCAGGGGATGGCCGAAAAACTGTTTTTT